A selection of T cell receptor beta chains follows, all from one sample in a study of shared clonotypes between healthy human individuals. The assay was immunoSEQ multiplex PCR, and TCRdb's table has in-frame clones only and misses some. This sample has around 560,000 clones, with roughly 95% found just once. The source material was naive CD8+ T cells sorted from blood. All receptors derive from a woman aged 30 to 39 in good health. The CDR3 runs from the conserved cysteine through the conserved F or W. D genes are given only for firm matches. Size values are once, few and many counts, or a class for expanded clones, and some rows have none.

CDR3aa: CASSGGTGDYGYTF
CDR3nt: TGTGCCAGCAGCGGCGGGACAGGGGACTATGGCTACACCTTC
j_gene: TRBJ1-2
d_gene: TRBD1
abundance: .
len: 14
v_gene: TRBV5-6

CDR3aa: CASTDGRIGGYTF
CDR3nt: TGTGCCAGCACCGACGGCAGAATCGGTGGCTACACCTTC
j_gene: TRBJ1-2
d_gene: .
abundance: .
len: 13
v_gene: TRBV28

CDR3aa: CASSAGRSSGNTIYF
CDR3nt: TGTGCCAGCAGCGCCGGACGCAGCTCTGGAAACACCATATATTTT
j_gene: TRBJ1-3
d_gene: .
abundance: .
len: 15
v_gene: TRBV9

CDR3aa: CASTGDSYNSPLHF
CDR3nt: TGTGCCAGCACTGGGGACTCCTATAATTCACCCCTCCACTTT
j_gene: TRBJ1-6
d_gene: .
abundance: .
len: 14
v_gene: TRBV2

CDR3aa: CASSKGPVTYNEQFF
CDR3nt: TGTGCCAGCAGTAAGGGGCCGGTCACCTACAATGAGCAGTTCTTC
j_gene: TRBJ2-1
d_gene: .
abundance: .
len: 15
v_gene: TRBV27

CDR3aa: CASSPPGGNPYEQYF
CDR3nt: TGTGCCAGCAGCCCACCGGGGGGAAATCCCTACGAGCAGTACTTC
j_gene: TRBJ2-7
d_gene: TRBD2
abundance: .
len: 15
v_gene: TRBV7-9

CDR3aa: CAISGDSSYEQYF
CDR3nt: TGTGCCATCAGTGGGGACAGCTCCTACGAGCAGTACTTC
j_gene: TRBJ2-7
d_gene: TRBD1
abundance: .
len: 13
v_gene: TRBV10-3

CDR3aa: CASRSPGVSNFNEQFF
CDR3nt: TGCGCCAGCAGGAGCCCGGGGGTCTCGAATTTCAATGAGCAGTTCTTC
j_gene: TRBJ2-1
d_gene: .
abundance: once
len: 16
v_gene: TRBV4-1

CDR3aa: CASSSGVPNYGYTF
CDR3nt: TGTGCCAGCAGTTCTGGAGTACCTAACTATGGCTACACCTTC
j_gene: TRBJ1-2
d_gene: .
abundance: once
len: 14
v_gene: TRBV27

CDR3aa: CASSFLAGTAGNTIYF
CDR3nt: TGTGCCAGCAGCTTCCTAGCCGGGACAGCTGGAAACACCATATATTTT
j_gene: TRBJ1-3
d_gene: TRBD1
abundance: .
len: 16
v_gene: TRBV5-6

CDR3aa: CASSFRRARGLNTEAFF
CDR3nt: TGTGCCAGCAGTTTTCGCAGGGCAAGGGGTCTGAACACTGAAGCTTTCTTT
j_gene: TRBJ1-1
d_gene: .
abundance: .
len: 17
v_gene: TRBV28

CDR3aa: CASSEDLRPNEQFF
CDR3nt: TGTGCCAGCAGTGAAGATTTGCGTCCCAATGAGCAGTTCTTC
j_gene: TRBJ2-1
d_gene: .
abundance: .
len: 14
v_gene: TRBV6-1

CDR3aa: CANPRQPNQPQHF
CDR3nt: TGTGCCAACCCGAGACAGCCTAATCAGCCCCAGCATTTT
j_gene: TRBJ1-5
d_gene: .
abundance: few
len: 13
v_gene: TRBV6-5

CDR3aa: CASSLLMADDEQYF
CDR3nt: TGTGCCAGCAGCTTGTTGATGGCCGACGACGAGCAGTACTTC
j_gene: TRBJ2-7
d_gene: .
abundance: .
len: 14
v_gene: TRBV5-6

CDR3aa: CASSVDGTNYNEQFF
CDR3nt: TGTGCCAGCAGCGTAGATGGGACTAACTACAATGAGCAGTTCTTC
j_gene: TRBJ2-1
d_gene: TRBD2
abundance: .
len: 15
v_gene: TRBV9

CDR3aa: CASSGTGGGYGYTF
CDR3nt: TGTGCCAGCAGCGGGACAGGGGGAGGCTATGGCTACACCTTC
j_gene: TRBJ1-2
d_gene: TRBD1
abundance: .
len: 14
v_gene: TRBV5-4

CDR3aa: CATRAGGTYEQYF
CDR3nt: TGTGCCACCCGAGCGGGGGGGACCTACGAGCAGTACTTC
j_gene: TRBJ2-7
d_gene: TRBD2
abundance: .
len: 13
v_gene: TRBV28

CDR3aa: CASSILGTGFSGANVLTF
CDR3nt: TGTGCCAGTAGTATATTGGGGACAGGGTTTTCTGGGGCCAACGTCCTGACTTTC
j_gene: TRBJ2-6
d_gene: TRBD1
abundance: .
len: 18
v_gene: TRBV19

CDR3aa: CASSFTANTEAFF
CDR3nt: TGTGCCAGCAGTTTTACGGCGAACACTGAAGCTTTCTTT
j_gene: TRBJ1-1
d_gene: .
abundance: .
len: 13
v_gene: TRBV28

CDR3aa: CASTPGGGPQETQYF
CDR3nt: TGTGCCAGCACCCCCGGTGGGGGGCCCCAAGAGACCCAGTACTTC
j_gene: TRBJ2-5
d_gene: .
abundance: .
len: 15
v_gene: TRBV27

CDR3aa: CASRTGGDEQYF
CDR3nt: TGTGCCAGCCGAACAGGGGGCGACGAGCAGTACTTC
j_gene: TRBJ2-7
d_gene: TRBD1
abundance: .
len: 12
v_gene: TRBV27

CDR3aa: CASSLPLAGGSDTQYF
CDR3nt: TGTGCCAGCAGTTTACCCCTAGCGGGAGGATCAGATACGCAGTATTTT
j_gene: TRBJ2-3
d_gene: TRBD2
abundance: .
len: 16
v_gene: TRBV28

CDR3aa: CASSEGGRRSVDFTSQNTDTQYF
CDR3nt: TGCGCCAGCAGTGAGGGCGGGAGACGGTCCGTCGATTTCACCTCTCAGAACACAGATACGCAGTATTTT
j_gene: TRBJ2-3
d_gene: TRBD2
abundance: .
len: 23
v_gene: TRBV5-1

CDR3aa: CASSPQGDTEAFF
CDR3nt: TGTGCCAGCAGCCCCCAGGGGGACACTGAAGCTTTCTTT
j_gene: TRBJ1-1
d_gene: TRBD1
abundance: .
len: 13
v_gene: TRBV7-9

CDR3aa: CATSDPSNEQYF
CDR3nt: TGTGCCACCAGTGACCCCTCCAACGAGCAGTACTTC
j_gene: TRBJ2-7
d_gene: .
abundance: .
len: 12
v_gene: TRBV15

CDR3aa: CAWYTGQGINEQFF
CDR3nt: TGTGCCTGGTACACCGGACAGGGGATCAATGAGCAGTTCTTC
j_gene: TRBJ2-1
d_gene: TRBD1
abundance: once
len: 14
v_gene: TRBV30

CDR3aa: CASSRTSDYEQYF
CDR3nt: TGTGCCAGCAGCCGGACTAGCGACTACGAGCAGTACTTC
j_gene: TRBJ2-7
d_gene: TRBD2
abundance: .
len: 13
v_gene: TRBV7-9

CDR3aa: CASGAGGSGEQYF
CDR3nt: TGTGCTAGTGGGGCGGGGGGATCAGGAGAGCAGTACTTC
j_gene: TRBJ2-7
d_gene: TRBD2
abundance: few
len: 13
v_gene: TRBV12-5

CDR3aa: CSVVLAGIGELFF
CDR3nt: TGCAGCGTAGTACTAGCGGGAATCGGGGAGCTGTTTTTT
j_gene: TRBJ2-2
d_gene: TRBD2
abundance: .
len: 13
v_gene: TRBV29-1

CDR3aa: CASSPGGEQYF
CDR3nt: TGTGCCAGTAGTCCGGGCGGAGAGCAGTACTTC
j_gene: TRBJ2-7
d_gene: .
abundance: once
len: 11
v_gene: TRBV19

CDR3aa: CASFPTGKLYNEQFF
CDR3nt: TGTGCCAGCTTTCCGACAGGGAAACTCTACAATGAGCAGTTCTTC
j_gene: TRBJ2-1
d_gene: TRBD1
abundance: .
len: 15
v_gene: TRBV18

CDR3aa: CASSLDGQETQYF
CDR3nt: TGTGCCAGCTCCCTAGACGGTCAAGAGACCCAGTACTTC
j_gene: TRBJ2-5
d_gene: .
abundance: .
len: 13
v_gene: TRBV18

CDR3aa: CASSRKEAAGESGYEQYF
CDR3nt: TGTGCCAGCAGCCGGAAAGAGGCAGCGGGAGAGTCCGGGTACGAGCAGTACTTC
j_gene: TRBJ2-7
d_gene: TRBD2
abundance: .
len: 18
v_gene: TRBV11-2

CDR3aa: CASSSQVYEQYF
CDR3nt: TGTGCCAGCAGCTCACAGGTTTACGAGCAGTACTTC
j_gene: TRBJ2-7
d_gene: .
abundance: .
len: 12
v_gene: TRBV13

CDR3aa: CASSQAPQGGTNTEAFF
CDR3nt: TGTGCCAGCAGCCAAGCCCCCCAGGGAGGGACGAACACTGAAGCTTTCTTT
j_gene: TRBJ1-1
d_gene: .
abundance: .
len: 17
v_gene: TRBV4-2

CDR3aa: CGTRLGATGELFF
CDR3nt: TGTGGGACCCGACTAGGTGCCACCGGGGAGCTGTTTTTT
j_gene: TRBJ2-2
d_gene: .
abundance: .
len: 13
v_gene: TRBV13

CDR3aa: CASSLQGAVGELFF
CDR3nt: TGTGCCAGCAGCTTGCAGGGGGCGGTCGGGGAGCTGTTTTTT
j_gene: TRBJ2-2
d_gene: TRBD1
abundance: .
len: 14
v_gene: TRBV5-6

CDR3aa: CASSESGNQPQHF
CDR3nt: TGTGCCAGCAGTGAATCGGGGAATCAGCCCCAGCATTTT
j_gene: TRBJ1-5
d_gene: .
abundance: .
len: 13
v_gene: TRBV2

CDR3aa: CASSVVTSGYNEQFF
CDR3nt: TGTGCCAGCAGTGTCGTGACTAGCGGATACAATGAGCAGTTCTTC
j_gene: TRBJ2-1
d_gene: TRBD2
abundance: .
len: 15
v_gene: TRBV2

CDR3aa: CSVAGTGGGEQYF
CDR3nt: TGCAGCGTTGCTGGGACAGGGGGCGGCGAGCAGTACTTC
j_gene: TRBJ2-7
d_gene: TRBD1
abundance: .
len: 13
v_gene: TRBV29-1

CDR3aa: CASSTARTGFYEQYF
CDR3nt: TGCGCCAGCAGCACCGCCCGCACGGGGTTCTACGAGCAGTACTTC
j_gene: TRBJ2-7
d_gene: .
abundance: .
len: 15
v_gene: TRBV4-1